Sequencing of this T cell receptor beta chain was carried out in a study of cytomegalovirus exposure and HLA in healthy donors. Study-wide findings and caveats: There were a few CMV-associated chains whose specificity for CMV antigens was confirmed in vitro.

Concerning this clone itself: Its antigen remains unidentified.

The length of the CDR3 is 14 residues. V shed 5 bases and J shed 8 bases, with 17 bases lying between them. Germline CDR1 is LNHDA and CDR2 is SQIVND (reference sequence). PCR was performed using 60 Vbeta and 13 Jbeta primers. Sequenced by immunoSEQ multiplex PCR; TCRdb stores in-frame clones only, minus some. The data contain 100,000 or so clones, roughly 80% of them singletons. Specimen: PBMCs. The chain joins TRBV19 to TRBJ2-3, with D unresolved. This clonotype was sampled from a female donor in good health and CMV-seronegative. The CDR3 reads CASSETLQKGTQYF. CDR3 DNA sequence: TGTGCCAGTAGTGAAACATTACAGAAAGGTACGCAGTATTTT.